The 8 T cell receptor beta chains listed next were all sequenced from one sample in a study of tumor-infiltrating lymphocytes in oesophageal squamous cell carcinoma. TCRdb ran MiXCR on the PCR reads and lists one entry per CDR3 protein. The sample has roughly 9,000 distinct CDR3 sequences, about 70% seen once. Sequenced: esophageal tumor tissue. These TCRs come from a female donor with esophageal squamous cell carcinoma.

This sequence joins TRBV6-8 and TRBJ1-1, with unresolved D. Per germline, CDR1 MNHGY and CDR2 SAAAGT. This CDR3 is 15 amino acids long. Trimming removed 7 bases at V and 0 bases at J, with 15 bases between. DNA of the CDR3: TGTGCCAGCACCGTGAGTAACAGAATGAACACTGAAGCTTTCTTT. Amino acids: CASTVSNRMNTEAFF.

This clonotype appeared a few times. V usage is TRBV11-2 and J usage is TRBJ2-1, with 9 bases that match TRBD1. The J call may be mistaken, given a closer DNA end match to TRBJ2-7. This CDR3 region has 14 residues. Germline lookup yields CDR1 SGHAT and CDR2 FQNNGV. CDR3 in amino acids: CASSSGTGNYEQYF. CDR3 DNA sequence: TGTGCCAGCAGCTCCGGGACAGGGAATTACGAGCAGTACTTC.

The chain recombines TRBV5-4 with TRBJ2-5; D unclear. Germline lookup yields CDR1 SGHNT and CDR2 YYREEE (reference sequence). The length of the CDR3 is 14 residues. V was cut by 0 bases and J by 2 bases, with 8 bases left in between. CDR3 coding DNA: TGTGCCAGCAGCTTGGACAGAGAGCAAGAGACCCAGTACTTC. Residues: CASSLDREQETQYF.

The CDR3 nucleotides are TGTGCCAGCAGCTCCGGACAGGGACGCTCTGGGGCCAACGTCCTGACTTTC. This codes for CASSSGQGRSGANVLTF. The chain links TRBV7-3 to TRBJ2-4, with TRBD1 matching over 8 bases. The last part of the DNA fits TRBJ2-6 better; the J call may be wrong. The CDR3 is made up of 17 amino acids. Germline CDR1 and CDR2: SGHTA and FQGTGA.

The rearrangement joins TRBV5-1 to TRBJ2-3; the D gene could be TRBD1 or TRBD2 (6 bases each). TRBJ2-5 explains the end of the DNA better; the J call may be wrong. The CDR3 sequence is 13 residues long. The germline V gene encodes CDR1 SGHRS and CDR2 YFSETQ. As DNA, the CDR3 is TGCGCCAGCAGAACGGAGGGGGGCGAGACCCAGTACTTC. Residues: CASRTEGGETQYF.

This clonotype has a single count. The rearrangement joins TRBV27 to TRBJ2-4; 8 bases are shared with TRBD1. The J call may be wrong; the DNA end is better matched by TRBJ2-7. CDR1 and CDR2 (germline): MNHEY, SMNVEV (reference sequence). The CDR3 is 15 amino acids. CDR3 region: CASGLRDRIVYEQYF. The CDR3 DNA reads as TGTGCCAGCGGACTCCGGGACAGGATTGTCTACGAGCAGTACTTC.

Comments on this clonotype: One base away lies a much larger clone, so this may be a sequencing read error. The CDR3 spells CTSSLPGLPNEQYF. CDR3 coding DNA: TGTACCAGCAGTTTACCGGGACTGCCAAATGAGCAGTACTTC. The chain carries TRBV27 and TRBJ2-7, with D perhaps matching TRBD2 (6 bases). CDR1 is MNHEY, CDR2 SMNVEV, per germline (reference sequence). The CDR3 extends over 14 amino acids.

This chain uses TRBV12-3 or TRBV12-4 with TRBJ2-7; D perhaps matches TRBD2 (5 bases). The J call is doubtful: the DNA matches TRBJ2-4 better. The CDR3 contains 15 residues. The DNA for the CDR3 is TGTGCCAGCAGTCCCACTAGGAGCGATGAGGACATTCAGTACTTC. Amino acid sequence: CASSPTRSDEDIQYF.